This T cell receptor beta chain was observed in a study of molecular identifiers for immune sequencing clone quantification. For the study at large: In replicates, RNA from about 20,000 or 100,000 naive CD8 cells was split five ways, four sequenced.

This clonotype was seen ten or more times. Germline V gene sequence: CDR1 KGHDR, CDR2 SFDVKD. The germline V and J ends were trimmed by 4 bases and 0 bases, with 13 bases remaining between them. The CDR3 length is 16 residues. Sorted cell numbers of roughly 20,000 to 1,000,000, with 10%, 30% or 50% RNA, served as input for naive CD8 libraries. Naive CD8 T cell sorting was performed on the CD8+CD4-CCR7+CD45RA+ phenotype. TCRdb called the PCR reads again in MiXCR, with one record for every CDR3 protein. The sample carries 85,000 to 90,000 distinct CDR3 sequences, 15% to 20% recorded once. This chain joins TRBV24-1 and TRBJ2-3; D possibly corresponds to TRBD2 (5 bases). Sequencing used naive CD8+ T cells from blood, with Jurkat cell RNA spiked in. Subset defined: FACS-sorted CD8+CD4-CCR7+CD45RA+ naive T cells. The source of this sequence is a human donor in good health. Some libraries in this study had Jurkat cell RNA spiked in. For the CDR3, the DNA is TGTGCCACCAGTGACCCTAGCCAGAGTAGCACAGATACGCAGTATTTT. Protein sequence: CATSDPSQSSTDTQYF.